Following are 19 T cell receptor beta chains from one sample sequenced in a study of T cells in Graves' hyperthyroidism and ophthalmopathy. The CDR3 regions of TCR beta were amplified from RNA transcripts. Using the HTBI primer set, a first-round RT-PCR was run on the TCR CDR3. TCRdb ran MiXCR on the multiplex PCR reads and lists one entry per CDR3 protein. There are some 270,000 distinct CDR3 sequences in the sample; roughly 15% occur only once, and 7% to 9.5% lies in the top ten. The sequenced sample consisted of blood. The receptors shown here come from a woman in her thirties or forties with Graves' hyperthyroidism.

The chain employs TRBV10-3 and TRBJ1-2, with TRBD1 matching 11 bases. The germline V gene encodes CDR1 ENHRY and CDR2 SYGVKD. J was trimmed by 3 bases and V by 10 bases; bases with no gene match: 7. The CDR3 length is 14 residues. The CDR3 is CASWTGGGYYGYTF. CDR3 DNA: TGTGCCAGCTGGACAGGGGGCGGGTACTATGGCTACACCTTC.

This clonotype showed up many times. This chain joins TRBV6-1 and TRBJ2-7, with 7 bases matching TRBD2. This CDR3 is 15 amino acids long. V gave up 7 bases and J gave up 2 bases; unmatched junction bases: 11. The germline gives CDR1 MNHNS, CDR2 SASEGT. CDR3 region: CASTPVSGNTYEQYF. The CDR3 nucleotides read TGTGCCAGCACCCCGGTAAGCGGGAATACCTACGAGCAGTACTTC.

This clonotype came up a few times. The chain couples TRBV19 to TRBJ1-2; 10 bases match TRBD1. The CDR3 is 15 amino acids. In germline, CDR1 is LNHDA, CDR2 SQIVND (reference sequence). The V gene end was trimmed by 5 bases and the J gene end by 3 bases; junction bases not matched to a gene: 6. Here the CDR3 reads CASSVTGTGDYGYTF. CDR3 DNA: TGTGCCAGTAGTGTAACCGGGACAGGGGACTATGGCTACACCTTC.

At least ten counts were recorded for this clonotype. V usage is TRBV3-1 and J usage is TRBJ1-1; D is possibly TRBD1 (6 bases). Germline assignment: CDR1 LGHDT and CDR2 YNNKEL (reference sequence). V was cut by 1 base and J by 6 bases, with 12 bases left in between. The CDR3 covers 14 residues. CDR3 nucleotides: TGTGCCAGCAGCCAAGGAGGGGGGACATCTGAAGCTTTCTTT. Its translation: CASSQGGGTSEAFF.

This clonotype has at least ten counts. Here the CDR3 DNA reads TGTGCCAGCAATAATCCAGGACTACTTACAGATACGCAGTATTTT. Its translation is CASNNPGLLTDTQYF. V gene TRBV2 combines with J gene TRBJ2-3, with a weak D call TRBD2 (6 bases). Trimming shortened V by 7 bases and J by 3 bases, and 17 bases separated the two germline ends. The CDR3 has 15 amino acids. CDR1 is SNHLY and CDR2 is FYNNEI in the germline V gene.

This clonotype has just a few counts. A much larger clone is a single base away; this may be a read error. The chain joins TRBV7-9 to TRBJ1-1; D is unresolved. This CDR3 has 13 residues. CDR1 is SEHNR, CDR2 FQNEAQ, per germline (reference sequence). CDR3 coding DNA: TGTGCCAGCAGCTTAGGCAGCGACACTGAAGCTCTCTTT. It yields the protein CASSLGSDTEALF.

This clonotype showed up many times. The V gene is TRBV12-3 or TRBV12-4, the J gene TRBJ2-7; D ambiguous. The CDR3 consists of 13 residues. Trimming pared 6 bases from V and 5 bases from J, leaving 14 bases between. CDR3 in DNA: TGTGCCAGCAGCCGGAATAGGTGGGACGAGCAGTACTTC. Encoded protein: CASSRNRWDEQYF.

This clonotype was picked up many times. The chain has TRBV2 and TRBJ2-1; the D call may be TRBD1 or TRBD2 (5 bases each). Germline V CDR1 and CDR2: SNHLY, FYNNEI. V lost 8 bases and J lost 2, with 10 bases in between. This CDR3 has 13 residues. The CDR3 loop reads CASVGDTYNEQFF. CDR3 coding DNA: TGTGCCAGCGTGGGGGATACCTACAATGAGCAGTTCTTC.

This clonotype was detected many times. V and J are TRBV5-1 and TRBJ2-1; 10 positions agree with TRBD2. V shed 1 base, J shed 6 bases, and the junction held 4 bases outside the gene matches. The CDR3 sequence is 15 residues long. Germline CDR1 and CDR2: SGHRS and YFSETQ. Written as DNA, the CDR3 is TGCGCCAGCAGCTTGCCAGCGGGAGGGCTCAATGAGCAGTTCTTC. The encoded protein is CASSLPAGGLNEQFF.

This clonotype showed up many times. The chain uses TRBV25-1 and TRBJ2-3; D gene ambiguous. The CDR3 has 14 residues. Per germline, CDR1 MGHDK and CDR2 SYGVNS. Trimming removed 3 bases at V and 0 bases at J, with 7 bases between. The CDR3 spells CASSDGPSTDTQYF. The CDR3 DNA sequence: TGTGCCAGCAGTGATGGCCCGAGCACAGATACGCAGTATTTT.

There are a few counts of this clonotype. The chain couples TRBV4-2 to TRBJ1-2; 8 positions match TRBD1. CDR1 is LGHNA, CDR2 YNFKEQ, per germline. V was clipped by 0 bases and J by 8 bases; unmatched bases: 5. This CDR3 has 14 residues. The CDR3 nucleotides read TGTGCCAGCAGCCAAGAGGGGACAGGCAGGGGCTACACCTTC. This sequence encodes CASSQEGTGRGYTF.

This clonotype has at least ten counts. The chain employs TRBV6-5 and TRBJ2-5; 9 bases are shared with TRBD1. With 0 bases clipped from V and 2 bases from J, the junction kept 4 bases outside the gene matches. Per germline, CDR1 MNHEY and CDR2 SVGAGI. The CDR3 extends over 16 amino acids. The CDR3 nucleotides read TGTGCCAGCAGTTACTCGGGGACAGGGTTTCAAGAGACCCAGTACTTC. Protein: CASSYSGTGFQETQYF.

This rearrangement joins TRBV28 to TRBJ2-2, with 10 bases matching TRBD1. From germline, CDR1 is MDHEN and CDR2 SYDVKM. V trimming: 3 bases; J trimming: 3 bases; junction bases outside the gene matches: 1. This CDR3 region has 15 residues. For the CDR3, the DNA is TGTGCCAGCAGTTTTGGGACAGGGGACACCGGGGAGCTGTTTTTT. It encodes CASSFGTGDTGELFF.

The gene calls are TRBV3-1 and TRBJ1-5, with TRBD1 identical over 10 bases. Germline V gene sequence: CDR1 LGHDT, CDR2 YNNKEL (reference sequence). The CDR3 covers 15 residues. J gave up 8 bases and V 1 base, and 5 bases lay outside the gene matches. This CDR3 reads CASSQGLTGGEPQHF. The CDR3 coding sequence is TGTGCCAGCAGCCAAGGATTGACAGGGGGCGAGCCCCAGCATTTT.

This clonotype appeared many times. The CDR3 DNA sequence: TGCAGTGCCGGGACCCCCCTCCACCACGAGCAGTACTTC. Its translation is CSAGTPLHHEQYF. The genes are TRBV20-1 and TRBJ2-7; D is possibly TRBD1 or TRBD2 (5 bases each). This CDR3 is built from 13 residues. Per the germline V gene, CDR1 is DFQATT and CDR2 is SNEGSKA (reference sequence). Deletions cut 6 bases from V and 5 bases from J, with 17 bases between.

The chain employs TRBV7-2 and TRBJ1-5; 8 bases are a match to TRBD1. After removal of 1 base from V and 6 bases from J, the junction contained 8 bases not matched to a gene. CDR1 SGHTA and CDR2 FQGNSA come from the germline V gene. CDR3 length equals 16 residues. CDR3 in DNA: TGTGCCAGCAGCTTAGACCCCACAGGGGGATTTCAGCCCCAGCATTTT. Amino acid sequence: CASSLDPTGGFQPQHF.

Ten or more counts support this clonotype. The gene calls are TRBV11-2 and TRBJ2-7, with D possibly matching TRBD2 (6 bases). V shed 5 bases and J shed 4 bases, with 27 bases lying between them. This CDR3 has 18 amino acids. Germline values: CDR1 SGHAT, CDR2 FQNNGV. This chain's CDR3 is CASSPILREKVKGYEQYF. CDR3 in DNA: TGTGCCAGCAGCCCAATCCTCCGGGAGAAGGTTAAGGGGTACGAGCAGTACTTC.

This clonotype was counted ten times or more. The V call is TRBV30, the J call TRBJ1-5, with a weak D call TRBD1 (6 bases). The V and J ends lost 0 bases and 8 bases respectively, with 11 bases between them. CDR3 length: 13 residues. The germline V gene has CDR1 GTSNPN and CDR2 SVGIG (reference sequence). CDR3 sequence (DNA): TGTGCCTGGAGTGTTATCGGGGGCGAGCCCCAGCATTTT. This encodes CAWSVIGGEPQHF.

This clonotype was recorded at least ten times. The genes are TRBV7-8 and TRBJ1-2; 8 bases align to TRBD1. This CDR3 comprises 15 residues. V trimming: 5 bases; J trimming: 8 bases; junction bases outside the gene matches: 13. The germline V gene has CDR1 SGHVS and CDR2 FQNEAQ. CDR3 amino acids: CASSRRDRTITGYTF. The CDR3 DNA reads TGTGCCAGCAGCCGGCGGGACAGGACGATTACAGGCTACACCTTC.